This T cell receptor (beta chain) was retrieved from a study of cytomegalovirus exposure and HLA in healthy donors. Overall study context: Earlier results showed approximately 110 million unique TCR beta sequences derived from some 190 million T cells. Inside one of the first data releases sat some 85 million unique TCRs taken from HLA-typed donors. General study points: Upon later analysis, TCR association rates were observed to vary by HLA locus, being highest for DRB1 and lowest for HLA-C.

These donors, healthy bone marrow donors, were studied. Germline V lookup: CDR1 SGHNT, CDR2 YYREEE (reference sequence). V was clipped by 7 bases and J by 4 bases; unmatched bases: 9. This CDR3 region has 15 residues. Comment on this clone: Its antigen remains unknown.

PCR employed 60 Vbeta and 13 Jbeta primers. Assay: immunoSEQ multiplex PCR; the TCRdb copy retains only in-frame clones and omits some. The table has 60,000 to 75,000 clones, around 70% seen once; the top ten hold 20% to 25%. This TCR was sampled from a woman aged 25 to 45 in good health and CMV-seropositive. The V call is TRBV5-4, the J call TRBJ2-1; 9 bases line up with TRBD2. The specimen was PBMCs. Here the CDR3 DNA reads TGTGCCAGCCAAGCGGCGGGAGGGCTATACAATGAGCAGTTCTTC. It encodes CASQAAGGLYNEQFF.